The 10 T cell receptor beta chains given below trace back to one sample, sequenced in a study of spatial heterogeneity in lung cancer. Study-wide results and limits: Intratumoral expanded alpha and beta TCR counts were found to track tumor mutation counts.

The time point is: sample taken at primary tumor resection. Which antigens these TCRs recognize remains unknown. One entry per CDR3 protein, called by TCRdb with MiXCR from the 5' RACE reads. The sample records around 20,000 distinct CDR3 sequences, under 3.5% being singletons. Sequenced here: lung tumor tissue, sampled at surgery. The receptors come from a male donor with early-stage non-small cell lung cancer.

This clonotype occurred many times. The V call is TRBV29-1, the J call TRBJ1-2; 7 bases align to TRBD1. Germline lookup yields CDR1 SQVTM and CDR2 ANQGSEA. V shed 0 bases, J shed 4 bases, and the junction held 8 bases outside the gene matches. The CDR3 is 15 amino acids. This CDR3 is CSVEDDRAGSYGYTF. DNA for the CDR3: TGCAGCGTTGAAGATGACAGGGCAGGGAGCTATGGCTACACCTTC.

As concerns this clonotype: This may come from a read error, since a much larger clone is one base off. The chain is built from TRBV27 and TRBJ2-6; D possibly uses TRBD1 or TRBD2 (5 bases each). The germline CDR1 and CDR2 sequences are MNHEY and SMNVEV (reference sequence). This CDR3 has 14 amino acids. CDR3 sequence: CANSSGDGANVLTF. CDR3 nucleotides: TGTGCCAACAGTTCCGGGGACGGGGCCAACGTCCTGACTTTC.

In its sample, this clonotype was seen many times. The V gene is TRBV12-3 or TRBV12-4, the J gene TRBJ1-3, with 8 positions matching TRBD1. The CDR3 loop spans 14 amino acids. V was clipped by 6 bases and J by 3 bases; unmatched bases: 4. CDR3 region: CASRKQGGGNTIYF. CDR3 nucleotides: TGTGCCAGCAGGAAACAGGGGGGTGGAAACACCATATATTTT.

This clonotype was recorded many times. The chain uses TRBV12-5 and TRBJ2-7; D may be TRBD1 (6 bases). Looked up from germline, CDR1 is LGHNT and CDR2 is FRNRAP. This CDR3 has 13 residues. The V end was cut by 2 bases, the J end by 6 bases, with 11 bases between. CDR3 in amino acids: CASGLTGTSEQYF. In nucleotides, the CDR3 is TGTGCTAGTGGTTTGACCGGGACATCCGAGCAGTACTTC.

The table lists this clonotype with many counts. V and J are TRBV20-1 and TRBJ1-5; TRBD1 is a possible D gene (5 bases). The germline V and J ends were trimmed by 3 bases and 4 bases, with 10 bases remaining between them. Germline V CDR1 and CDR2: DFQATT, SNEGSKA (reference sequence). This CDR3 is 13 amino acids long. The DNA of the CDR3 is TGCAGTGCTAGTAGGGGCCTTAATCAGCCCCAGCATTTT. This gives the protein CSASRGLNQPQHF.

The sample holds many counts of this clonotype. This CDR3 reads CASSSRMGLAGERPDTQYF. CDR3 DNA sequence: TGTGCCAGCAGCTCGCGGATGGGACTAGCGGGAGAGCGCCCAGATACGCAGTATTTT. The gene calls are TRBV5-4 and TRBJ2-3, with 14 bases lining up with TRBD2. The CDR3 sequence is 19 residues long. Germline-derived CDR1 and CDR2 are SGHNT and YYREEE (reference sequence). V was clipped by 3 bases and J by 4 bases; unmatched bases: 13.

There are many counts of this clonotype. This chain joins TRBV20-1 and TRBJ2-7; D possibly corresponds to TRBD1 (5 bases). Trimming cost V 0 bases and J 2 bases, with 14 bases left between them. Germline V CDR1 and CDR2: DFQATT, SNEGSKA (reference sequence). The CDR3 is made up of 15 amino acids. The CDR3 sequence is CSARDRAGNPYEQYF. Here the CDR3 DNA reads TGCAGTGCTAGAGATCGCGCAGGGAATCCCTACGAGCAGTACTTC.

The CDR3 nucleotides read TGCGCCAGCAGCTTGGGCTCCTCGGGAATGGAAAGAGCTTTCTTT. This gives the protein CASSLGSSGMERAFF. The chain joins TRBV5-1 to TRBJ1-1; no definite D call. The germline V gene has CDR1 SGHRS and CDR2 YFSETQ. V lost 0 bases to trimming and J lost 10 bases, with 19 bases between them. The CDR3 has 15 amino acids.

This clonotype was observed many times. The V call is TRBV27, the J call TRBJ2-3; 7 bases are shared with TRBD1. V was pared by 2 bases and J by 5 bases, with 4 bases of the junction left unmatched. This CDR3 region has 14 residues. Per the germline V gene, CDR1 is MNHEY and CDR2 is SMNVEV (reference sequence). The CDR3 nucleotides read TGTGCCAGCAGTTTAGTCGCAGGGGGAGATACGCAGTATTTT. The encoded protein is CASSLVAGGDTQYF.

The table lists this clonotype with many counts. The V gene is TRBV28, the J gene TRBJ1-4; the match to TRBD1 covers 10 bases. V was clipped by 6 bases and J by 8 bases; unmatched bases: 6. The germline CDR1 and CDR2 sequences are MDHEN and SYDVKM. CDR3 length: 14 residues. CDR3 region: CASSSTGGGEKLFF. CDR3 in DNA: TGTGCCAGCAGCTCGACAGGGGGCGGAGAAAAACTGTTTTTT.